This TCR beta chain is drawn from a study of blood T cell repertoires in COVID-19. The method was immunoSEQ multiplex PCR; TCRdb's version includes in-frame clones alone and lacks a portion of them. The table lists some 240,000 clones, roughly 90% of them singletons. The V gene's germline CDR1 is SEHNR and CDR2 FQNEAQ (reference sequence). This CDR3 region has 15 residues. J was trimmed by 7 bases and V by 4 bases; bases with no gene match: 10. The sequenced material came from peripheral blood. The genes are TRBV7-9 and TRBJ1-2; TRBD1 aligns across 9 bases. This TCR was sampled from a man between 60 and 70 years old with COVID-19, enrolled during active disease. The CDR3 reads CASSYTGTGYVGYTF. As DNA, the CDR3 is TGTGCCAGCAGCTACACCGGGACAGGGTACGTTGGCTACACCTTC. The whole variable domain, filled in from reference TRBV7-9 and TRBJ1-2, reads DTGVSQNPRHKITKRGQNVTFRCDPISEHNRLYWYRQTLGQGPEFLTYFQNEAQLEKSRLLSDRFSAERPKGSFSTLEIQRTEQGDSAMYLCASSYTGTGYVGYTFGSGTRLTVV.